Listed below are T cell receptor beta chains from one sample, sequenced in a study of blood T cell repertoires in COVID-19. Data came from immunoSEQ multiplex PCR; TCRdb stores just in-frame clones and leaves some out. Among roughly 250,000 clones, 84% were seen once, and the ten largest hold approximately 9%. Input material: peripheral blood. The receptor set was obtained from a human donor in a cohort sampled during active COVID-19. CDR3s include the opening cysteine and the closing phenylalanine or tryptophan. D genes are given only for firm matches. Part of the rows lack a size; the others show once, few, many or a class for expanded clones.

clone size	V gene	D gene	CDR3 length	J gene	CDR3 DNA	CDR3 protein
.	TRBV24-1	.	15	TRBJ2-3	TGTGCCACCAGTGACACGAGGGGGAGGGCAGATACGCAGTATTTT	CATSDTRGRADTQYF
.	TRBV3-1/TRBV3-2	TRBD2	15	TRBJ2-3	TGTGCCAGCAGCCAATTGCGGGGGGGCACAGATACGCAGTATTTT	CASSQLRGGTDTQYF
.	TRBV5-4	TRBD2	15	TRBJ2-2	TGTGCCAGCAGCTTGGGGAGCGGGAGGGTCCGGGAGCTGTTTTTT	CASSLGSGRVRELFF
.	TRBV28	TRBD1	17	TRBJ1-2	TGTGCCAGCAGTTTAAACAGTGCGGGACAGCGTAACTATGGCTACACCTTC	CASSLNSAGQRNYGYTF
.	TRBV7-6	.	15	TRBJ1-1	TGTGCCAGCAGCTTAGGGGCAACCGGCGTCACTGAAGCTTTCTTT	CASSLGATGVTEAFF
once	TRBV18	TRBD2	16	TRBJ2-7	TGTGCCAGCTCACCACTGGACCCGGGAGGGGTCCACGAGCAGTACTTC	CASSPLDPGGVHEQYF
.	TRBV5-1	TRBD1	13	TRBJ2-7	TGCGCCAGCAGCCTGGACAGGCTCGACGAGCAGTACTTC	CASSLDRLDEQYF
.	TRBV25-1	.	13	TRBJ1-2	TGTGCCAGCAGGGATGGGGTAGGGGAAGGCTACACCTTC	CASRDGVGEGYTF
.	TRBV18	.	16	TRBJ1-4	TGTGCCAGCTCATCACAAACGGGGAAGGTGGATGAAAAACTGTTTTTT	CASSSQTGKVDEKLFF
many	TRBV12-3/TRBV12-4	TRBD2	13	TRBJ2-1	TGTGCCAGCAGTTTGTCCGGACTAGTTCTGCAGTTCTTC	CASSLSGLVLQFF
.	TRBV10-2	TRBD2	17	TRBJ2-5	TGCGCCAGCAGTGAGCCGGGACTAGCGGGGGTTGGGGGGACCCAGTACTTC	CASSEPGLAGVGGTQYF
.	TRBV29-1	TRBD2	17	TRBJ2-5	TGCAGCGTCCCCCTAAGCGGGAGGGGCAGGTTACAAGAGACCCAGTACTTC	CSVPLSGRGRLQETQYF
.	TRBV5-8	.	16	TRBJ2-1	TGTGCCAGCAGCTTTCTAGGGGGGGGGCCCTACAATGAGCAGTTCTTC	CASSFLGGGPYNEQFF
once	TRBV6-5	.	13	TRBJ1-2	TGTGCCAGCCATCAACGGGGATTAGGTTCCTACACCTTC	CASHQRGLGSYTF
.	TRBV28	.	14	TRBJ2-1	TGTGCCAGCAGTTCGGGACTTCCCGTAAGGGAGCAGTTCTTC	CASSSGLPVREQFF
once	TRBV5-1	.	15	TRBJ1-1	TGCGCCAGCAGCTCCCGAACAAGCGCGAACACTGAAGCTTTCTTT	CASSSRTSANTEAFF
.	TRBV19	.	15	TRBJ2-2	TGTGCCAGTAGCCCTGGGCCGGCGAACACCGGGGAGCTGTTTTTT	CASSPGPANTGELFF
.	TRBV6-6	.	15	TRBJ2-1	TGTGCCAGCAGTCCAACTCGGGTTGGCATCCATGAGCAGTTCTTC	CASSPTRVGIHEQFF
.	TRBV28	TRBD2	17	TRBJ2-7	TGTGCCAGCAGTTTAAAAATGCTAGTAGCGGGGACCTACGAGCAGTACTTC	CASSLKMLVAGTYEQYF
.	TRBV6-1	.	14	TRBJ1-4	TGTGCCAGCAGTGTAGCCGGGGGGGATGAAAAACTGTTTTTT	CASSVAGGDEKLFF
.	TRBV25-1	.	13	TRBJ2-7	TGTGCCAGCAGGGGTAGGGGGTTGGACGAGCAGTACTTC	CASRGRGLDEQYF
.	TRBV3-1/TRBV3-2	.	15	TRBJ2-3	TGTGCCAGCAGCCAAGGGACTTCCGGCACAGATACGCAGTATTTT	CASSQGTSGTDTQYF
few	TRBV4-2	.	14	TRBJ2-7	TGTGCCAGCAGCCCAGCGGTTCGGTCCTACGAGCAGTACTTC	CASSPAVRSYEQYF
.	TRBV27	.	13	TRBJ2-1	TGTGCCAGCAGGCAAAGGACAGTCAATGAGCAGTTCTTC	CASRQRTVNEQFF
.	TRBV10-1	.	15	TRBJ2-1	TGCGCCAGCAGTCCCAGCGGGCCTGGACACAATGAGCAGTTCTTC	CASSPSGPGHNEQFF
.	TRBV3-1/TRBV3-2	TRBD1	15	TRBJ2-1	TGTGCCAGCAGCCAGGACAGGGGACGGGTAAATGAGCAGTTCTTC	CASSQDRGRVNEQFF
.	TRBV6-2/TRBV6-3	.	15	TRBJ1-5	TGTGCCAGCAGTTACCCAGGCCGGGGGACGCAGCCCCAGCATTTT	CASSYPGRGTQPQHF
.	TRBV7-9	.	16	TRBJ1-4	TGTGCCAGCAGCTTAATTAGGGCCATGGAGGGGGAAAAACTGTTTTTT	CASSLIRAMEGEKLFF
.	TRBV2	.	15	TRBJ1-5	TGTGCCAGCACTAATCCCGGGACACCCAATCAGCCCCAGCATTTT	CASTNPGTPNQPQHF
.	TRBV3-1/TRBV3-2	TRBD1	16	TRBJ1-2	TGTGCCAGCAGCCAAGCCGGGACAGCAAAACGCGGTGGCTACACCTTC	CASSQAGTAKRGGYTF
.	TRBV18	TRBD2	15	TRBJ2-3	TGTGCCAGCTCAGCTAGCGGGGGGGCCGTGGATACGCAGTATTTT	CASSASGGAVDTQYF
.	TRBV10-1	.	13	TRBJ1-1	TGCGCCAGCAGTGAGAATACGGGAACTGAAGCTTTCTTT	CASSENTGTEAFF
.	TRBV2	TRBD1	15	TRBJ2-3	TGTGCCAGCACTTGGGACAGGGGAAGCACAGATACGCAGTATTTT	CASTWDRGSTDTQYF
.	TRBV7-2	TRBD2	14	TRBJ2-5	TGTGCCAGCAGTTCAGGACTAGCGGGGGAGACCCAGTACTTC	CASSSGLAGETQYF
.	TRBV6-5	.	13	TRBJ2-3	TGTGCCAGCAGTTCCAGAAACACAGATACGCAGTATTTT	CASSSRNTDTQYF
.	TRBV6-5	.	15	TRBJ1-6	TGTGCCAGCAGGGACAGAAGCTCCTATAATTCACCCCTCCACTTT	CASRDRSSYNSPLHF
.	TRBV7-2	TRBD2	14	TRBJ2-1	TGTGCCAGCAGCTTATATAGCGGGGCCAATGAGCAGTTCTTC	CASSLYSGANEQFF
.	TRBV10-2	TRBD1	14	TRBJ1-6	TGCGCCAGCAGCTGGACAGGGAATAATTCACCCCTCCACTTT	CASSWTGNNSPLHF
few	TRBV11-2	.	19	TRBJ1-2	TGTGCCAGCAGCCCTATACGGACAAGGCCGATTCGAGATAACTATGGCTACACCTTC	CASSPIRTRPIRDNYGYTF
.	TRBV18	.	18	TRBJ1-2	TGTGCCAGCTCACCAATCAATCCCACAGCGGGCACCCTTTATGGCTACACCTTC	CASSPINPTAGTLYGYTF
.	TRBV5-6	.	14	TRBJ1-5	TGTGCCAGCAGCTTGTGGGCCCCTAATCAGCCCCAGCATTTT	CASSLWAPNQPQHF
.	TRBV2	.	15	TRBJ2-5	TGTGCCAGCAGTGAAATAATGATGGGCCGGGAGACCCAGTACTTC	CASSEIMMGRETQYF
few	TRBV19	TRBD1	16	TRBJ2-7	TGTGCCAGTAGTGACAGGGGTGGTGTGACAAACTACGAGCAGTACTTC	CASSDRGGVTNYEQYF
.	TRBV6-5	TRBD1	16	TRBJ1-2	TGTGCCAGCAGTTACTCCAGGACAGGGGATCGCCGGGGCTACACCTTC	CASSYSRTGDRRGYTF
.	TRBV12-3/TRBV12-4	.	11	TRBJ2-3	TGTGCCAGCAGTTCCGGGGTGTTGCGATATTTT	CASSSGVLRYF
.	TRBV6-5	TRBD1	15	TRBJ2-7	TGTGCCAGCAGTTACGACGACAGGGGACTTAGCGAGCAGTACTTC	CASSYDDRGLSEQYF
.	TRBV6-1	.	14	TRBJ1-5	TGTGCCAGCAGTGAGAGGCAGATTAATCAGCCCCAGCATTTT	CASSERQINQPQHF
.	TRBV5-1	TRBD2	14	TRBJ2-7	TGCGCCAGCAGCTCGACTAGCGGGACATACGAGCAGTACTTC	CASSSTSGTYEQYF
.	TRBV3-1/TRBV3-2	TRBD2	14	TRBJ2-7	TGTGCCAGCAGCCCGTTAGCGGGAACCTACGAGCAGTACTTC	CASSPLAGTYEQYF
.	TRBV2	.	13	TRBJ2-5	TGTGCCAGCAGTGTAGGGGCCGTTGAGACCCAGTACTTC	CASSVGAVETQYF
.	TRBV7-9	TRBD2	18	TRBJ2-7	TGTGCCAGCAGCTTAGCCCGCGCCCCGAGACTAGCGGGATACGAGCAGTACTTC	CASSLARAPRLAGYEQYF
.	TRBV2	.	15	TRBJ2-5	TGTGCCAGCAGTCGGCTAGGGGTTCCCCAAGAGACCCAGTACTTC	CASSRLGVPQETQYF
.	TRBV3-1/TRBV3-2	.	15	TRBJ2-7	TGTGCCAGCAGCCAAGAGTATGGCAGAACCTACGAGCAGTACTTC	CASSQEYGRTYEQYF
few	TRBV19	.	14	TRBJ1-5	TGTGCCAGTAGTATTTTGGGCGACGCGCAGCCCCAGCATTTT	CASSILGDAQPQHF
.	TRBV6-2/TRBV6-3	.	12	TRBJ1-2	TGTGCCAGCAGTTACGGGCCTGGGGGCTACACCTTC	CASSYGPGGYTF
.	TRBV3-1/TRBV3-2	TRBD2	15	TRBJ2-2	TGTGCCAGCAGACCTAGCGGGAGAGTCACCGGGGAGCTGTTTTTT	CASRPSGRVTGELFF
.	TRBV2	TRBD1	16	TRBJ1-2	TGTGCCAGCAGTCCCGGGATGGGACAGGGGAGAAATGGCTACACCTTC	CASSPGMGQGRNGYTF
.	TRBV5-4	TRBD2	14	TRBJ2-7	TGTGCCAGCAGCTTGGCTAGCGGGAACTACGAGCAGTACTTC	CASSLASGNYEQYF